These T cell receptor beta chains were read from a single sample in a study of regulatory T cells in long-lasting Graves disease. TCRdb re-analysed the multiplex PCR reads in MiXCR, keeping a single row per CDR3 protein. The sample has 350,000 to 500,000 distinct CDR3 sequences, 15% to 20% seen once. These records were also assigned to another study, of T cells in Graves' hyperthyroidism and ophthalmopathy.

The sequencing here drew on peripheral blood mononuclear cells (PBMCs), taken at new diagnosis, from a patient treated with antithyroid drugs. The receptors shown here come from a woman in her twenties or thirties with Graves disease. Each CDR3 is given without its conserved first and last residue. The order of the fields is V gene, J gene, clone size, CDR3 protein. Size is stated for part of the rows, as once, few or many counts, or as a class when the clone is expanded.

TRBV28,TRBJ1-1,many,ASRGPEGTEAF
TRBV6-1,TRBJ2-3,.,ASSARQVDTQY
TRBV7-6,TRBJ2-1,many,ASSLYPTPSSYNEQF
TRBV19,TRBJ2-3,.,ASSPTSGAADTQY
TRBV20-1,TRBJ2-1,many,SARELAHQEQF
TRBV20-1,TRBJ1-1,few,SAPPFAGGLTEAF
TRBV27,TRBJ2-1,few,ASSWTGGNEQF
TRBV20-1,TRBJ2-7,few,SVAIGNYEQY
TRBV28,TRBJ1-5,many,ASSKTGGTGFFWPQH
TRBV6-5,TRBJ1-2,many,ASSYTGIFDYGYT
TRBV11-2,TRBJ2-7,many,ASSPSTGYEQY
TRBV19,TRBJ2-5,few,ASRGTEQETQY
TRBV6-9,TRBJ2-7,.,ASSYTRDRVYEQY
TRBV6-5,TRBJ2-2,few,ASSYFAGGPATGELF
TRBV6-5,TRBJ2-7,many,ASSSGTEYSYEQY
TRBV24-1,TRBJ1-1,many,ATGDGLTEAF
TRBV19,TRBJ1-5,few,ASSLRTVANQPQH
TRBV9,TRBJ2-3,many,ASSATSGSGYTDTQY
TRBV28,TRBJ2-7,many,ASSLHPPRLAGYEQY
TRBV28,TRBJ2-3,many,ASSLTGTSVRLADTQY
TRBV28,TRBJ2-1,many,ASTLGGSSYNEQF
TRBV3-1,TRBJ2-7,many,ASSLREEQY
TRBV28,TRBJ2-5,.,ASSLSDTRWGETQY
TRBV29-1,TRBJ2-1,few,SVEPGTNGGNEQF
TRBV7-2,TRBJ2-2,.,ASSLHPAGELF
TRBV28,TRBJ1-1,few,AYQGRGNTEAF
TRBV20-1,TRBJ1-1,.,SARGDNMNTEAF
TRBV28,TRBJ2-7,many,ASSLYSLAGVINYEQY
TRBV28,TRBJ1-2,many,ASIFEISEGRGYT
TRBV9,TRBJ1-2,few,ASSEGVWGYT
TRBV12-3/TRBV12-4,TRBJ2-2,.,ASRLQGGTGELF
TRBV7-9,TRBJ2-3,.,ASSLGALTDTQY
TRBV7-8,TRBJ2-1,many,ASSLGLRTPANEQF
TRBV28,TRBJ1-1,many,ASSLFLRSGGF
TRBV4-1,TRBJ2-5,.,ASSRLVQETQY
TRBV29-1,TRBJ1-5,few,SVGAGEREAQH
TRBV14,TRBJ2-1,many,ASSPVYASRSYNEQF
TRBV6-2/TRBV6-3,TRBJ1-5,.,VNCPGTSTIIINQPQH
TRBV24-1,TRBJ2-1,many,ATSDSLSGNPYNEQF
TRBV20-1,TRBJ1-2,many,SALQGAQGYT
TRBV20-1,TRBJ2-3,many,SARAVPGLAGDPDTQY
TRBV9,TRBJ1-3,.,ASSQNPGNTIY
TRBV28,TRBJ1-4,many,ASSFRENEKLF
TRBV29-1,TRBJ2-3,many,SVDGTSASTDTQY
TRBV19,TRBJ2-2,.,ASNRGTANTGELF
TRBV14,TRBJ2-1,many,ASSSSSGTPPF
TRBV7-6,TRBJ2-7,many,ASSWDQGLRTYEQY
TRBV20-1,TRBJ1-2,.,SASEDSYGYT